A selection of T cell receptor beta chains follows, all from one sample in a study of early T cells in non-severe SARS-CoV-2 infection. Each CDR3 protein is one row after TCRdb ran MiXCR on the 5' RACE reads. There are about 52,000 distinct CDR3 sequences in the sample; around 10% occur only once, and around 13% lies in the top ten. Sequenced material: whole blood. These receptors originate from an adult who was a healthcare worker with PCR-confirmed SARS-CoV-2 infection or an uninfected control (not recorded which). The CDR3 runs from the conserved cysteine through the conserved F or W. D genes are given only for firm matches. Size values are once, few and many counts, or a class for expanded clones, and some rows have none.

NA	few	TRBV7-3	TRBJ2-6	TGTGCCAGCAGCTTAATGGGTGGGGCCAACGTCCTGACTTTC	CASSLMGGANVLTF
TRBD2	few	TRBV5-6	TRBJ2-3	TGTGCCAGCAGCAGGACTAGCGGGAGAAAAGATACGCAGTATTTT	CASSRTSGRKDTQYF
NA	once	TRBV20-1	TRBJ2-6	TGCAGTGCTAGTACCGGACAGTCTACTTCTGGGGCCAACGTCCTGACTTTC	CSASTGQSTSGANVLTF
NA	few	TRBV11-2	TRBJ2-7	TGTGCCAGCAGCTTAGATTGGCGAGCTTCCTACGAGCAGTACTTC	CASSLDWRASYEQYF
NA	many	TRBV28	TRBJ2-7	TGTGCCAGCAGTTTAGGGGGTTGGAGTTTCGGGACCTACGAGCAGTACTTC	CASSLGGWSFGTYEQYF
NA	few	TRBV20-1	TRBJ2-6	TGCAGTGCGGAAGAAACTGGGGCCAACGTCCTGACTTTC	CSAEETGANVLTF
NA	NA	TRBV20-1	TRBJ2-7	TGCAGTGCTGCCCCGGGACGGACTTACGAGCAGTACTTC	CSAAPGRTYEQYF
TRBD1	many	TRBV6-2/TRBV6-3	TRBJ2-7	TGTGCCAGCAGAGTCAGGGGACAGGGGCGCTACGAGCAGTACTTC	CASRVRGQGRYEQYF
TRBD1	few	TRBV5-1	TRBJ1-2	TGCGCCAGCCGGGACAGGGCCTATGGCTACACCTTC	CASRDRAYGYTF
NA	NA	TRBV9	TRBJ1-5	TGTGCCAGCAGCCCGTCTGCAGACAGCAATCAGCCCCAGCATTTT	CASSPSADSNQPQHF
TRBD2	few	TRBV4-3	TRBJ2-1	TGCGCCAGCAGCCAAAGGACTAGCGGGAGCAATGAGCAGTTCTTC	CASSQRTSGSNEQFF
NA	few	TRBV4-1	TRBJ2-7	TGCGCCAGCAGCCTGGGACCCATTTACGAGCAGTACTTC	CASSLGPIYEQYF
NA	many	TRBV3-1	TRBJ2-5	TGTGCCAGCAGCCGACTAGAGGGGGAGACCCAGTACTTC	CASSRLEGETQYF
TRBD1	NA	TRBV14	TRBJ2-1	TGTGCCAGCAGCCAAGGGACAGGTAATGAGCAGTTCTTC	CASSQGTGNEQFF
TRBD2	NA	TRBV20-1	TRBJ2-3	TGCAGTGCTAGCGAGGCTAGCGGGAGAAGTACAGATACGCAGTATTTT	CSASEASGRSTDTQYF
TRBD1	many	TRBV12-3/TRBV12-4	TRBJ2-1	TGTGCCAGCAGAAACGCGGACAGGGGCAATGAGCAGTTCTTC	CASRNADRGNEQFF
NA	few	TRBV7-9	TRBJ2-1	TGTGCCACAGGCGGGACTCCAAGATACAATGAGCAGTTCTTC	CATGGTPRYNEQFF
NA	many	TRBV12-2	TRBJ2-7	TGTGCAAGTCGCTCGACGGGGGCCCCCCTCTACGAGCAGTACTTC	CASRSTGAPLYEQYF
NA	many	TRBV4-1	TRBJ2-7	TGCGCCAGCAGCAGCAGGGGATTCGACTACGAGCAGTACTTC	CASSSRGFDYEQYF
NA	few	TRBV3-1	TRBJ1-6	TGTGCCAGCAGCCGGGGGGGGCAGAGCTCCTATAATTCACCCCTCCACTTT	CASSRGGQSSYNSPLHF
NA	many	TRBV5-1	TRBJ2-1	TGCGCCAGCAGCCTACAATCAGAGCACAATGAGCAGTTCTTC	CASSLQSEHNEQFF
NA	few	TRBV4-1	TRBJ1-3	TGCGCCAGCAGCCAAGTTACAGGGACTGGAAACACCATATATTTT	CASSQVTGTGNTIYF
NA	NA	TRBV5-4	TRBJ2-2	TGTGCCAGCAGCAGGGAGGCCAACACCGGGGAGCTGTTTTTT	CASSREANTGELFF
TRBD1	NA	TRBV20-1	TRBJ2-7	TGCAGTGCTAGGAAAAAACAGGGGGCCAACGAGCAGCACTTC	CSARKKQGANEQHF
NA	NA	TRBV7-6	TRBJ2-1	TGTGCCAGCAGCTTAGGCGGGGGCTATTACAATGAGCAGTTCTTC	CASSLGGGYYNEQFF
TRBD2	large	TRBV5-4	TRBJ2-4	TGTGCCAGCAGCTTGTCACTAGCGGGAGATTCGAACATTCAGTACTTC	CASSLSLAGDSNIQYF
NA	few	TRBV29-1	TRBJ2-1	TGCAGCGTTGGAGAGCAGGGAAATGAGCAGTTCTTC	CSVGEQGNEQFF
TRBD1	many	TRBV7-9	TRBJ2-1	TGTGCCAGCAGCTCAGACAGGGGCGCCACTTACAATGAGCAGTTCTTC	CASSSDRGATYNEQFF
NA	many	TRBV2	TRBJ2-5	TGTGCCAGCAGCCAAGAGACCCAGTACTTC	CASSQETQYF
NA	many	TRBV9	TRBJ2-1	TGTGCCAGCAGCGTAGTTGATGGCCTCGAGCAGTTCTTC	CASSVVDGLEQFF
TRBD2	NA	TRBV7-3	TRBJ2-3	TGTGCCAGCAGCTGGACTAGCGGGGATACGCAGTATTTT	CASSWTSGDTQYF
NA	many	TRBV20-1	TRBJ2-1	TGCAGTGCTCCTCGGACCGCGAAGAATGAGCAGTTCTTC	CSAPRTAKNEQFF
NA	NA	TRBV7-2	TRBJ2-3	TGTGCCAGCAGCTTAACGGCCCATTTACCATCCACAGATACGCAGTATTTT	CASSLTAHLPSTDTQYF
NA	few	TRBV14	TRBJ1-6	TGTGCCAGCAGCCAACGGGGGAATTCACCCCTCCACTTT	CASSQRGNSPLHF
NA	few	TRBV5-1	TRBJ2-4	TGCGCCAGTAAAGATGTAGGCGGATTAGCCAAAAACATTCAGTACTTC	CASKDVGGLAKNIQYF
NA	many	TRBV6-1	TRBJ2-7	TGTGCCAGCAGTGAAACCGGCCTAGGGGCCTACGAGCAGTACTTC	CASSETGLGAYEQYF
NA	few	TRBV29-1	TRBJ2-3	TGCAGCGCCAGCGGATTACTCACAGATACGCAGTATTTT	CSASGLLTDTQYF
NA	many	TRBV20-1	TRBJ1-5	TGCAGTGCTAGCCCCGACAGAAATAGCAATCAGCCCCAGCATTTT	CSASPDRNSNQPQHF
TRBD1	many	TRBV3-1	TRBJ2-7	TGTGCCAGCAGCCAAGGACCCTTAGGACAGGGACCTTCCTACGAGCAGTACTTC	CASSQGPLGQGPSYEQYF
NA	NA	TRBV19	TRBJ2-7	TGTGCCAGTAGTCGACAGAAAACAACCTACGAGCAGTACTTC	CASSRQKTTYEQYF
NA	NA	TRBV10-3	TRBJ1-4	TGTGCCATCGGTGAGCCTTCGATGGGTGAAAAACTGTTTTTT	CAIGEPSMGEKLFF
TRBD1	few	TRBV29-1	TRBJ1-1	TGCAGCGTTGAGCGGACAGGGGGCAGTGAAGCTTTCTTT	CSVERTGGSEAFF
NA	many	TRBV20-1	TRBJ1-1	TGCAGTCCCGGGACAAACACTGAAGCTTTCTTT	CSPGTNTEAFF
TRBD1	many	TRBV10-1	TRBJ2-2	TGCGCCAGCAGAGAGGACAGGGCGAACACCGGGGAGCTGTTTTTT	CASREDRANTGELFF
NA	NA	TRBV19	TRBJ2-7	TGTGCCAGTAGTAAGCCAGGCGGATCTACCTACGAGCAGTACTTC	CASSKPGGSTYEQYF
TRBD2	few	TRBV6-5	TRBJ2-7	TGTGCCAGCAGTCGGACTAGCGGGATGTTCGAGCAGTACTTC	CASSRTSGMFEQYF
NA	few	TRBV10-3	TRBJ1-3	TGTGCCATCAGTGTAGGTGATCACCCGACCAGTTACCAGTTTTCTGGAAACACCATATATTTT	CAISVGDHPTSYQFSGNTIYF
NA	few	TRBV12-3/TRBV12-4	TRBJ1-2	TGTGCCAGCAGGACCGGGATCTATGGCTACACCTTC	CASRTGIYGYTF
TRBD1	NA	TRBV27	TRBJ2-7	TGTGCCAGCAGTTTTACCGGGACAGGGAAAAGCTACGAGCAGTACTTC	CASSFTGTGKSYEQYF
NA	NA	TRBV11-2	TRBJ1-2	TGTGCCAGCAGCTTAGCCCTCGACAGCACCTATACCTATGGCTACACCTTC	CASSLALDSTYTYGYTF
TRBD2	NA	TRBV2	TRBJ2-3	TGTGCCAGCAGTGAAGTTGCGGGTAGCGGGGTCCCAGATACGCAGTATTTT	CASSEVAGSGVPDTQYF
NA	few	TRBV7-4	TRBJ1-5	TGTGCCAGCAGCCCGAAAGCAGGAGATAAGCCCCAGCATTTT	CASSPKAGDKPQHF
NA	NA	TRBV5-1	TRBJ2-3	TGCGCCAGCACGGAGGGAGCCACAGATACGCAGTATTTT	CASTEGATDTQYF
NA	NA	TRBV2	TRBJ1-2	TGTGCCAGCACGGTGGAGGAGCACTATGGCTACACCTTC	CASTVEEHYGYTF
TRBD2	few	TRBV2	TRBJ2-1	TGTGCCAGCAGTCCTCCGGGACTAGCGGGAACATATGAGCAGTTCTTC	CASSPPGLAGTYEQFF